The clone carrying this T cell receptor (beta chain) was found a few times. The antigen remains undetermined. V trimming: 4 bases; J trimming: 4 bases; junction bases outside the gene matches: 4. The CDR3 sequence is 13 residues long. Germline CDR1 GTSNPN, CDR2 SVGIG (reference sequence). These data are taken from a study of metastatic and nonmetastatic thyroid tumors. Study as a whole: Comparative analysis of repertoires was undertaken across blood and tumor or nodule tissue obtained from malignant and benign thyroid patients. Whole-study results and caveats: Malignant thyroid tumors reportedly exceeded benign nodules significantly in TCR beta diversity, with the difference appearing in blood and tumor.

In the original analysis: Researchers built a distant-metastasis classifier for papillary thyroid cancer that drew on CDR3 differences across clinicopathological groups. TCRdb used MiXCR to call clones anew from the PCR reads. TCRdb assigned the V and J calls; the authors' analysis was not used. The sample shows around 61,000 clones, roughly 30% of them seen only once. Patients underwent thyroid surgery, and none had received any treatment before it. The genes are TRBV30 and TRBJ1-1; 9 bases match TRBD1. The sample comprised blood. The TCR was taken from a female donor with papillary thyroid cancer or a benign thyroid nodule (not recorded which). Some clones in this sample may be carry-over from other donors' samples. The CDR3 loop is CAWNRGPGTEAFF. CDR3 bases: TGTGCCTGGAACAGGGGGCCGGGCACTGAAGCTTTCTTT.